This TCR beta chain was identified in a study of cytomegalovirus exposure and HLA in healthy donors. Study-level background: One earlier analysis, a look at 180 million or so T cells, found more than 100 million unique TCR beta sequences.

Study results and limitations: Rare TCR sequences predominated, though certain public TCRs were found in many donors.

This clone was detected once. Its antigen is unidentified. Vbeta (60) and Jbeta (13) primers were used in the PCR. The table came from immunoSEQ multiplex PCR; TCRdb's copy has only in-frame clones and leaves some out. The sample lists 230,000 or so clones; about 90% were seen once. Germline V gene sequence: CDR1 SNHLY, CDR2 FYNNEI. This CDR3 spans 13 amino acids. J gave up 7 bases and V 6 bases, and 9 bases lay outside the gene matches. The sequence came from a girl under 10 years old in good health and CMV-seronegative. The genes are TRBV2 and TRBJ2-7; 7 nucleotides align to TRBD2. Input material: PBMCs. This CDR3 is CASSPDSAGEQYF. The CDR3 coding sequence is TGTGCCAGCAGCCCCGATTCAGCGGGGGAGCAGTACTTC.